The clone carrying this T cell receptor (beta chain) appeared a single time. The data stem from a study of T cell changes during pregnancy in multiple sclerosis. Sequencing used immunoSEQ multiplex PCR; TCRdb keeps in-frame clones, though not all of them. The data contain about 36,000 clones, 92% of them seen just once; the ten biggest clones take up 1.2%. The receptor was isolated from a female donor with multiple sclerosis, enrolled in a pregnancy study. Sequencing used PBMCs (not recorded whether the cells were cultured).

CDR3 DNA sequence: TGTGCCAGCGCCGGACAGGGCCTTAACTATGGCTACACCTTC. Protein: CASAGQGLNYGYTF. The V and J genes are TRBV28 and TRBJ1-2; 8 positions agree with TRBD1. Germline assignment: CDR1 MDHEN and CDR2 SYDVKM. This CDR3 has 14 residues. J was trimmed by 1 base and V by 8 bases; bases with no gene match: 6.